The clone carrying this T cell receptor beta chain was counted only a few times. What it binds is not known. This sample was taken from a study of T cell repertoires in cytomegalovirus infection. Study background: Recently identified HLA-C-restricted CMV epitopes were among the peptides used. Carrying CMV and the relevant HLA type showed in public TCR beta signatures.

This CDR3 spans 13 amino acids. From germline, CDR1 is MDHEN and CDR2 SYDVKM. With 3 bases removed from V and 5 bases from J, the gap between germline ends came to 11 bases. Study findings and constraints: Dominating the ex vivo response were TCR beta clonotypes that were CMV-specific and HLA-C-restricted. People with CMV and the relevant HLA were identified by cumulative public TCR beta family frequency.

TCRdb recomputed calls from the reads with MiXCR, one row per CDR3 protein. The repertoire holds roughly 350,000 distinct CDR3 sequences, about 34% seen once, with roughly 14% in the top ten. This sample comprised cultured PBMCs, obtained from culture after CMV antigen stimulation. This receptor was identified in a human donor in good health (CMV status not recorded). Some clones in this sample may be carry-over from other donors' samples. The chain uses TRBV28 and TRBJ2-7; the D gene is possibly TRBD1 (5 bases). The CDR3 sequence is CASSFSGIDEQYF. The DNA of the CDR3 is TGTGCCAGCAGTTTTTCAGGGATTGACGAGCAGTACTTC.